Presented here are 23 T cell receptor beta chains from one specimen sequenced in a study of Graves' ophthalmopathy and Graves' hyperthyroidism. The authors amplified TCR beta CDR3 regions from RNA transcripts. HTBI primers served in a first-round RT-PCR, which a second-round multiplex PCR followed. TCRdb re-called the multiplex PCR reads through MiXCR, storing one row per CDR3 protein. The profile shows around 660,000 distinct CDR3 sequences, just over 40% of them singletons. Sequenced input: peripheral blood. The receptors come from an adult man with Graves' ophthalmopathy.

A few counts support this clonotype. CDR3 sequence: CASSQDLGAGNTIYF. CDR3 nucleotide sequence: TGTGCCAGCAGCCAAGATTTAGGGGCTGGAAACACCATATATTTT. This chain uses TRBV4-2 with TRBJ1-3; weak D call: TRBD1 (5 bases). Trimming cost V 0 bases and J 2 bases, with 8 bases left between them. Per the germline V gene, CDR1 is LGHNA and CDR2 is YNFKEQ. This CDR3 comprises 15 residues.

This clonotype has a count of ten or more. The rearrangement links TRBV12-3 or TRBV12-4 to TRBJ1-5; 8 bases map to TRBD1. V dropped 2 bases and J dropped 5; count of bases not matched to a gene: 8. This CDR3 comprises 16 residues. The CDR3 region is CASSLSRQGYHQPQHF. The CDR3 coding sequence is TGTGCCAGCAGTTTATCTCGACAGGGGTACCATCAGCCCCAGCATTTT.

This clonotype was observed at least ten times. This rearrangement joins TRBV12-3 or TRBV12-4 to TRBJ1-1; D gene uncertain. This CDR3 is 12 amino acids long. V gave up 8 bases and J gave up 2 bases, with 9 bases separating them. CDR3 sequence: CASGRANTEAFF. CDR3 coding DNA: TGTGCCAGCGGGAGGGCTAACACTGAAGCTTTCTTT.

The genes are TRBV11-2 and TRBJ2-7; 7 bases align to TRBD1. V dropped 4 bases and J dropped 2; count of bases not matched to a gene: 8. The CDR3 runs 15 residues. The germline V gene has CDR1 SGHAT and CDR2 FQNNGV. DNA of the CDR3: TGTGCCAGCAGCTCCCCACAGGGGTGGGCCTACGAGCAGTACTTC. It codes for CASSSPQGWAYEQYF.

The rearrangement joins TRBV7-2 to TRBJ2-5; TRBD2 matches 8 bases. V shed 4 bases, J shed 5 bases, and the junction held 15 bases outside the gene matches. CDR1 and CDR2 (germline): SGHTA, FQGNSA. This CDR3 spans 17 amino acids. The CDR3 loop is CASSSPIAGSSWETQYF. DNA of the CDR3: TGTGCCAGCAGCTCCCCAATAGCGGGGAGTTCATGGGAGACCCAGTACTTC.

Points on this clonotype: This may arise from a read error, as a much more abundant clone is one base away. V and J are TRBV7-9 and TRBJ1-6, with D hard to call. This CDR3 is built from 15 residues. The germline V gene encodes CDR1 SEHNR and CDR2 FQNEAQ (reference sequence). V lost 2 bases, J lost 7 bases, and 12 bases lay in between. The CDR3 coding sequence is TGTGCCAGCAGCTTACGTCCGACGGAAAATTCACCCCTCCACTTT. Translation gives CASSLRPTENSPLHF.

This clonotype was recorded only once. The genes are TRBV10-2 and TRBJ2-1; TRBD2 matches 10 bases. The V and J ends lost 9 bases and 6 bases, in that order; junction bases with no gene match: 11. The germline V gene has CDR1 WSHSY and CDR2 SAAADI. The CDR3 has 15 amino acids. CDR3 in DNA: TGCGCCAGTTCTAGCGGGAGACACTTGAGCAATGAGCAGTTCTTC. It yields the protein CASSSGRHLSNEQFF.

This clonotype was seen ten or more times. Compared with germline, one end of the junction differs, possibly owing to a read error. V and J are TRBV7-9 and TRBJ1-1; perhaps TRBD1 as D (6 bases). This CDR3 is 11 amino acids long. CDR1 is SEHNR and CDR2 is FQNEAQ in the germline V gene (reference sequence). In nucleotides, the CDR3 is TGTGCCAACAGCACCACAGGGAGAGCTTTCTTT. It encodes CANSTTGRAFF.

This chain links TRBV7-9 with TRBJ1-2; perhaps TRBD1 as D (5 bases). The CDR3 totals 15 residues. Germline V gives CDR1 SEHNR, CDR2 FQNEAQ (reference sequence). Trimming left V 4 bases short and J 10 bases short, with 22 bases between. This CDR3 reads CASSSGTEGDDAYTF. The CDR3 DNA follows: TGTGCCAGCAGCTCCGGGACCGAGGGTGATGATGCCTACACCTTC.

This clonotype was seen repeatedly, ten times or more. This rearrangement joins TRBV2 to TRBJ1-3; perhaps TRBD1 as D (6 bases). Deletions cut 3 bases from V and 1 base from J, with 19 bases between. CDR3 length: 18 residues. In germline, CDR1 is SNHLY, CDR2 FYNNEI. CDR3 in DNA: TGTGCCAGCAGTGACGCACTGCGAGGGGGGGGATCTGGAAACACCATATATTTT. Amino acids: CASSDALRGGGSGNTIYF.

V usage is TRBV7-2 and J usage is TRBJ2-3; D uncertain. V was cut by 1 base and J by 3 bases, with 5 bases left in between. Per germline, CDR1 SGHTA and CDR2 FQGNSA. CDR3 length equals 13 residues. The CDR3 coding sequence is TGTGCCAGCAGCTTAGGAGAAACAGATACGCAGTATTTT. It encodes CASSLGETDTQYF.

CDR3 in amino acids: CASSLAERGSNQPQHF. In DNA, the CDR3 is TGTGCCAGCAGCTTAGCGGAAAGGGGCAGCAATCAGCCCCAGCATTTT. This chain connects TRBV7-9 to TRBJ1-5; D is possibly TRBD1 (5 bases). The germline V gene has CDR1 SEHNR and CDR2 FQNEAQ (reference sequence). V was trimmed by 0 bases and J by 1 base, leaving 10 bases between them. The CDR3 has 16 amino acids.

In regard to this clonotype: This CDR3 fails to terminate in the conserved phenylalanine or tryptophan, so it likely reflects a read error. Because the CDR3's place on the DNA is in doubt, the DNA is left out and the CDR3 is given as listed by TCRdb. The chain links TRBV24-1 to TRBJ2-2; the table names TRBD2, a call not compared with the DNA. Germline CDR1 and CDR2: KGHDR and SFDVKD. The CDR3 region is 12 residues in length, termini included. Here the CDR3 reads CATSDGGLAGAK.

In this sample, this clonotype turned up many times. V usage is TRBV6-5 and J usage is TRBJ2-2, with D tentatively TRBD1 or TRBD2 (5 bases each). V shed 2 bases and J shed 0 bases, with 10 bases lying between them. CDR3 length equals 16 residues. The germline V gene encodes CDR1 MNHEY and CDR2 SVGAGI. The DNA for the CDR3 is TGTGCCAGCAGTTACGAGGGGCCAACGAACACCGGGGAGCTGTTTTTT. Amino acid sequence: CASSYEGPTNTGELFF.

This clonotype was detected many times. This chain's CDR3 is CASSAGTVLNQPQHF. CDR3 sequence (DNA): TGTGCCAGCAGCGCCGGGACAGTCCTCAATCAGCCCCAGCATTTT. The chain joins TRBV9 to TRBJ1-5; 7 positions agree with TRBD1. The trim removed 3 bases at V and 3 bases at J, leaving 6 bases unmatched. There are 15 residues in the CDR3. Germline V gene data show CDR1 as SGDLS and CDR2 as YYNGEE. Using reference TRBV9 and TRBJ1-5 for the parts outside the CDR3, the full variable domain is DSGVTQTPKHLITATGQRVTLRCSPRSGDLSVYWYQQSLDQGLQFLIQYYNGEERAKGNILERFSAQQFPDLHSELNLSSLELGDSALYFCASSAGTVLNQPQHFGDGTRLSIL.

The chain has TRBV5-1 and TRBJ2-5, with a tentative D call TRBD2 (5 bases). V gave up 3 bases and J gave up 7 bases, with 16 bases separating them. The CDR3 sequence is 14 residues long. Germline V gene lookup returns CDR1 SGHRS and CDR2 YFSETQ. Here the CDR3 DNA reads TGCGCCAGCAGCTACGGGAACGGGGTGGGGACCCAGTACTTC. Its translation is CASSYGNGVGTQYF. The full variable domain, its missing parts supplied by reference TRBV5-1 and TRBJ2-5, is KAGVTQTPRYLIKTRGQQVTLSCSPISGHRSVSWYQQTPGQGLQFLFEYFSETQRNKGNFPGRFSGRQFSNSRSEMNVSTLELGDSALYLCASSYGNGVGTQYFGPGTRLLVL.

This clonotype appeared many times. The V gene is TRBV11-2, the J gene TRBJ2-5; D not certain. Germline V gene lookup returns CDR1 SGHAT and CDR2 FQNNGV. Trimming took 6 bases from V and 5 from J, leaving 10 bases between them. CDR3 length: 12 amino acids. The chain's CDR3 is CASRTSQETQYF. The CDR3, as DNA: TGTGCCAGCAGAACTTCTCAGGAGACCCAGTACTTC.

This clonotype was observed at least ten times. The chain recombines TRBV11-2 with TRBJ1-3, with a tentative D call TRBD1 (5 bases). V gave up 2 bases and J gave up 0 bases, with 8 bases separating them. The CDR3 length is 15 residues. Germline values: CDR1 SGHAT, CDR2 FQNNGV. In nucleotides, the CDR3 is TGTGCCAGCAGCTTATTCGGGGCCTCTGGAAACACCATATATTTT. This translates into CASSLFGASGNTIYF. Combining the CDR3 with reference TRBV11-2 and TRBJ1-3 gives the whole variable domain EAGVAQSPRYKIIEKRQSVAFWCNPISGHATLYWYQQILGQGPKLLIQFQNNGVVDDSQLPKDRFSAERLKGVDSTLKIQPAKLEDSAVYLCASSLFGASGNTIYFGEGSWLTVV.

This clonotype was recorded at least ten times. DNA of the CDR3: TGCGCCAGCAGCGCACAGGGGACCTACGAGCAGTACTTC. Translating it yields CASSAQGTYEQYF. This sequence joins TRBV5-1 and TRBJ2-7; TRBD1 matches at 7 bases. The germline gives CDR1 SGHRS, CDR2 YFSETQ. The CDR3 has 13 amino acids. V lost 4 bases and J lost 2; bases outside the gene matches: 3.

There are many counts of this clonotype. The rearrangement uses TRBV10-3 and TRBJ1-4; possibly TRBD1 for D (5 bases). The V gene's germline CDR1 is ENHRY and CDR2 SYGVKD. The CDR3 length is 16 residues. The V end was cut by 3 bases, the J end by 0 bases, with 11 bases between. In DNA form, the CDR3 reads TGTGCCATCAGTGAACGGAGGGGAGCAACTAATGAAAAACTGTTTTTT. Its translation is CAISERRGATNEKLFF.

This chain uses TRBV15 with TRBJ2-2, with a tentative D call TRBD1 (5 bases). Trimming took off 1 base at V and 8 bases at J, with 8 bases between the two ends. This CDR3 is 13 amino acids long. Germline CDR1 LNHNV, CDR2 YYDKDF (reference sequence). The CDR3 protein is CATSRVAGGELFF. The DNA for the CDR3 is TGTGCCACCAGCAGAGTTGCAGGGGGGGAGCTGTTTTTT.

This clonotype has just one count. A read error is likely, as this CDR3 ends without the conserved phenylalanine or tryptophan. Because the CDR3's place on the DNA is in doubt, the DNA is left out and the CDR3 is given as listed by TCRdb. The chain carries TRBV10-3 and TRBJ1-2; the D call of TRBD1 is as the table states it, not checked on the DNA. The germline CDR1 and CDR2 sequences are ENHRY and SYGVKD. The CDR3 spans 8 residues, counting both ends. The CDR3 loop is CAISAPGQ.

This clonotype was seen ten or more times. V usage is TRBV29-1 and J usage is TRBJ1-1; D ambiguous. V was trimmed by 7 bases and J by 0 bases, leaving 6 bases between them. The CDR3 has 11 amino acids. Germline V gives CDR1 SQVTM, CDR2 ANQGSEA. The CDR3 loop is CSGGMNTEAFF. Here the CDR3 DNA reads TGCAGCGGTGGGATGAACACTGAAGCTTTCTTT.